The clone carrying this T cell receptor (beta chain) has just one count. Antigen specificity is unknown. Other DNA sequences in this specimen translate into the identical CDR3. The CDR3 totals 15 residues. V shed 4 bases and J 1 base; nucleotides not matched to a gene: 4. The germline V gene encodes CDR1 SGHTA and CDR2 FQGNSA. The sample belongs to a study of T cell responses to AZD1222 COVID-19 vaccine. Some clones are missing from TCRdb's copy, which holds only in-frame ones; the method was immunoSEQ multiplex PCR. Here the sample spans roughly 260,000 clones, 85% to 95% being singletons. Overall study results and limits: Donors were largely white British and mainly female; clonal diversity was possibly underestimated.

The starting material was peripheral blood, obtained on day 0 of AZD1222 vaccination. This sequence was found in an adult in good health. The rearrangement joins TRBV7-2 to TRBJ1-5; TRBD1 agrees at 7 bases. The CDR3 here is CASSSLTGSNQPQHF. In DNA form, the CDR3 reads TGTGCCAGCAGCTCCTTGACAGGGAGCAATCAGCCCCAGCATTTT. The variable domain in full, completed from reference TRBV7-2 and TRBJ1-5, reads GAGVSQSPSNKVTEKGKDVELRCDPISGHTALYWYRQSLGQGLEFLIYFQGNSAPDKSGLPSDRFSAERTGGSVSTLTIQRTQQEDSAVYLCASSSLTGSNQPQHFGDGTRLSIL.